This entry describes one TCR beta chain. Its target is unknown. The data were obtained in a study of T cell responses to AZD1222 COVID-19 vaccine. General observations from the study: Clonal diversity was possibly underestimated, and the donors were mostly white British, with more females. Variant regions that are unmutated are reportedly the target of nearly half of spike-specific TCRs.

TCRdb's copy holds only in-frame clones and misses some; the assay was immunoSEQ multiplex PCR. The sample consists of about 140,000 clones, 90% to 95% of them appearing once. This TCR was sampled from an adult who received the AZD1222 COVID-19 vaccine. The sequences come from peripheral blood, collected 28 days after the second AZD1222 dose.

The CDR3 region is CACTTAGTGVFTGELFF. In DNA form, the CDR3 reads TGTGCCTGTACGACAGCCGGGACAGGGGTTTTTACCGGGGAGCTGTTTTTT. This rearrangement joins TRBV30 to TRBJ2-2; 10 positions agree with TRBD1. The germline V gene has CDR1 GTSNPN and CDR2 SVGIG (reference sequence). CDR3 length: 17 residues. The V gene end was trimmed by 6 bases and the J gene end by 5 bases; junction bases not matched to a gene: 15.